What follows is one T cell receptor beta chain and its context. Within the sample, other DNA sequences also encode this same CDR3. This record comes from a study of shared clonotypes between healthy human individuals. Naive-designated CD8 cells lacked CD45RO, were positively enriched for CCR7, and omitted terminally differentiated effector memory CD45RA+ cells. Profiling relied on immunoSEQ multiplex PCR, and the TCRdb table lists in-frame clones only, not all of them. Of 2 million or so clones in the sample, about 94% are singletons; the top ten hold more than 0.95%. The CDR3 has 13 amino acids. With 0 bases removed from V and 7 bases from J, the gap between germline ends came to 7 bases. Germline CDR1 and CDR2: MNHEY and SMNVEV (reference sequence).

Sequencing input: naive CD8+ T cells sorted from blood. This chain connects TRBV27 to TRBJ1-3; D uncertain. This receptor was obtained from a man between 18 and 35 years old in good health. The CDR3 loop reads CASSLSRGNTIYF. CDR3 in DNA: TGTGCCAGCAGTTTATCGAGAGGGAACACCATATATTTT.